This TCR beta chain was recovered during a study of post-analysis software for immune sequencing data. Study context: Included among the disease courses, which were recorded for the cohort, were relapsing-remitting, secondary progressive and progressive-relapsing multiple sclerosis. Notes on the study in general: Under F measure analysis, samples from one preparation batch co-clustered strongly. Patients showed TRBV5-6, TRBV5-1 and TRBV20-1 among five TRBV segments more frequent than in controls. Relative to controls, patients with multiple sclerosis showed significantly lower normalized Chao1 diversity.

As concerns this clonotype: No antigen is known for it.

The germline gives CDR1 SGHRS, CDR2 YFSETQ. The CDR3 is 21 amino acids. V trimming: 3 bases; J trimming: 0 bases; junction bases outside the gene matches: 21. The library was made from cDNA and included unique molecular identifiers. Input amounts of about 0.95 to 10 million T cells were used. These gave 500,000 or so cDNA molecules, so each molecule approximated one T cell. TCRdb re-derived calls from the PCR reads in MiXCR, one entry per CDR3 protein. The sample has some 690,000 distinct CDR3 sequences; approximately 60% are singletons. The chain couples TRBV5-1 to TRBJ2-1; 7 nucleotides line up with TRBD2. This clonotype originated in a girl between 2 and 10 years old with multiple sclerosis. Sequenced material: blood. The CDR3 DNA is TGCGCCAGCAGCTCCCCACGATCGGGACTAATCGGGGCCATCTCCTACAATGAGCAGTTCTTC. This translates into CASSSPRSGLIGAISYNEQFF.